The 17 T cell receptor beta chains below come from one sample, sequenced in a study of blood T cell repertoires in COVID-19. The data were produced by immunoSEQ multiplex PCR, yet TCRdb's version contains in-frame clones alone and is incomplete. The profile covers some 350,000 clones, with 75% to 90% appearing a single time and 1% taken by the ten largest. The sequenced material came from PBMCs or T cells enriched from blood (not recorded which). The receptors here all came from a man aged 18 to 35 who had recovered from COVID-19.

The chain couples TRBV29-1 to TRBJ2-7, with 9 bases matching TRBD1. This CDR3 is 17 amino acids long. J was trimmed by 3 bases and V by 7 bases; bases with no gene match: 19. Germline V CDR1 and CDR2: SQVTM, ANQGSEA. CDR3 bases: TGCAGCGATGCGGACAGGGGTCGAGTGAGGAGAAACTACGAGCAGTACTTC. Translating gives CSDADRGRVRRNYEQYF.

This chain joins TRBV28 and TRBJ2-6; possibly TRBD1 for D (5 bases). Germline V lookup: CDR1 MDHEN, CDR2 SYDVKM. The CDR3 has 15 amino acids. V lost 5 bases to trimming and J lost 1 base, with 9 bases between them. The CDR3 bases are TGTGCCAGCAGTCTCACAGGATCTGGGGCCAACGTCCTGACTTTC. It translates to CASSLTGSGANVLTF.

The V gene is TRBV12-5, the J gene TRBJ2-2; 10 nucleotides agree with TRBD1. Losses at the gene ends were 6 bases for V and 5 bases for J; bases not matched to a gene: 12. The germline V gene encodes CDR1 LGHNT and CDR2 FRNRAP. The CDR3 consists of 17 residues. CDR3: CASGWTSGTGVTGELFF. CDR3 sequence (DNA): TGTGCTAGTGGGTGGACCTCAGGGACAGGGGTTACCGGGGAGCTGTTTTTT.

The V call is TRBV9, the J call TRBJ2-2; TRBD1 might be the D (6 bases). V lost 0 bases and J 6 bases, leaving 9 bases between the germline ends. CDR3 length: 14 residues. Looked up from germline, CDR1 is SGDLS and CDR2 is YYNGEE. The DNA of the CDR3 is TGTGCCAGCAGCGTAGTAACAGGGTCCGGGGAGCTGTTTTTT. Translated, it gives CASSVVTGSGELFF.

This rearrangement joins TRBV6-2 or TRBV6-3 to TRBJ2-2; D possibly corresponds to TRBD1 (6 bases). CDR3 length: 14 residues. Per germline, CDR1 MNHEY and CDR2 SVGEGT. V was shortened by 4 bases and J by 3 bases, with 9 bases between the two germline ends. DNA of the CDR3: TGTGCCAGCAGTTGGGGGCGCGACACCGGGGAGCTGTTTTTT. Translation gives CASSWGRDTGELFF.

The rearrangement links TRBV28 to TRBJ1-3; D might be TRBD1 (5 bases). Germline V lookup: CDR1 MDHEN, CDR2 SYDVKM. The length of the CDR3 is 11 residues. CDR3 sequence (DNA): TGTGGGACATCCTCTGGAAACACCATATATTTT. Translation: CGTSSGNTIYF.

The chain has TRBV12-3 or TRBV12-4 and TRBJ1-1; tentatively, D is TRBD1 (5 bases). Trimming removed 4 bases from V and 4 bases from J, with 10 bases in between. The CDR3 is 13 amino acids. CDR3 residues: CASSSLTATEAFF. DNA of the CDR3: TGTGCCAGCAGTTCTTTGACAGCCACTGAAGCTTTCTTT.

The CDR3 loop reads CASSWGRESSYEQYF. The CDR3 region has the DNA TGTGCCAGCAGTTGGGGGCGGGAGTCCTCCTACGAGCAGTACTTC. The chain uses TRBV28 and TRBJ2-7; possibly TRBD2 for D (7 bases). V dropped 4 bases and J dropped 0 bases, with 13 bases sitting between them. This CDR3 region has 15 residues. Germline CDR1 reads MDHEN; CDR2 reads SYDVKM.

V is TRBV5-1 and J is TRBJ2-7; 12 nucleotides match TRBD2. Germline CDR1 is SGHRS and CDR2 is YFSETQ. This CDR3 contains 15 residues. Trimming removed 4 bases from V and 6 bases from J; junction bases left unmatched: 8. CDR3 bases: TGCGCCAGCAGCCCCCTAGCGGGAGGGCCCTCCGAGCAGTACTTC. This sequence encodes CASSPLAGGPSEQYF.

The chain combines TRBV4-1 with TRBJ1-5; 9 bases are a match to TRBD1. Trimming cost V 4 bases and J 4 bases; bases outside gene matches: 5. CDR3 length: 15 amino acids. CDR1 MGHRA and CDR2 YSYEKL come from the germline V gene. The CDR3 reads CASSLRTGANQPQHF. For the CDR3, the DNA is TGCGCCAGCAGCCTGAGGACAGGGGCAAATCAGCCCCAGCATTTT.

J is TRBJ1-2 and V is TRBV5-4; 8 nucleotides line up with TRBD1. This CDR3 has 19 residues. After removal of 4 bases from V and 2 bases from J, the junction contained 19 bases not matched to a gene. Germline V gene lookup returns CDR1 SGHNT and CDR2 YYREEE (reference sequence). CDR3 region: CASSAATGTGGGKNYGYTF. The CDR3 DNA reads as TGTGCCAGCAGCGCGGCTACGGGAACAGGGGGAGGGAAAAACTATGGCTACACCTTC.

The V gene is TRBV25-1, the J gene TRBJ2-3; possibly TRBD1 for D (5 bases). Per the germline V gene, CDR1 is MGHDK and CDR2 is SYGVNS. This CDR3 has 15 residues. Trimming left V 3 bases short and J 3 bases short, with 13 bases between. Here the CDR3 reads CASSDPRQITDTQYF. The DNA for the CDR3 is TGTGCCAGCAGTGACCCCCGACAGATTACAGATACGCAGTATTTT.

J is TRBJ1-6 and V is TRBV12-2; the table calls TRBD1, which could not be checked here. TRBV12-2 is a recognized pseudogene. CDR3 length: 19 residues. CDR3 DNA: TGTGCAAGTCGCTTAGGTCCGCAGGGAAGGAGCTCCTATAATTCACCCCTCCACTTT. It encodes CASRLGPQGRSSYNSPLHF.

CDR3 sequence reads: CALKGTGGVQHEQYF. CDR3 DNA sequence: TGTGCCCTAAAGGGTACAGGGGGAGTTCAACACGAGCAGTACTTC. The chain joins TRBV6-5 to TRBJ2-7; 8 bases map to TRBD1. Germline lookup yields CDR1 MNHEY and CDR2 SVGAGI. The CDR3 is 15 amino acids. After removal of 11 bases from V and 5 bases from J, the junction contained 17 bases not matched to a gene.

The V call is TRBV9, the J call TRBJ1-2, with D tentatively TRBD1 (5 bases). In germline, CDR1 is SGDLS, CDR2 YYNGEE. The length of the CDR3 is 14 residues. V was trimmed by 4 bases and J by 0 bases, leaving 10 bases between them. CDR3 loop: CASSQLTANYGYTF. The CDR3, as DNA: TGTGCCAGCAGCCAATTGACAGCTAACTATGGCTACACCTTC. The full variable domain, its missing parts supplied by reference TRBV9 and TRBJ1-2, is DSGVTQTPKHLITATGQRVTLRCSPRSGDLSVYWYQQSLDQGLQFLIQYYNGEERAKGNILERFSAQQFPDLHSELNLSSLELGDSALYFCASSQLTANYGYTFGSGTRLTVV.

The gene calls are TRBV3-1 (or the pseudogene TRBV3-2) and TRBJ2-1; D unclear. This CDR3 spans 13 amino acids. Germline CDR1 and CDR2: LGHDT and YNNKEL (reference sequence). Deletions cut 1 base from V and 10 bases from J, with 11 bases between. The CDR3 loop reads CASSQGVSREQFF. The CDR3, as DNA: TGTGCCAGCAGCCAAGGCGTCTCGCGGGAGCAGTTCTTC.

CDR3 amino acids: CASTRGQNYGYTF. The CDR3 nucleotides are TGTGCCAGTACCCGGGGACAGAACTATGGCTACACCTTC. The gene calls are TRBV19 and TRBJ1-2; the match to TRBD1 covers 7 bases. V lost 7 bases to trimming and J lost 2 bases; unmatched junction nucleotides: 4. This CDR3 comprises 13 residues. The germline CDR1 and CDR2 sequences are LNHDA and SQIVND (reference sequence). Drawing the rest from reference TRBV19 and TRBJ1-2, the complete variable domain is DGGITQSPKYLFRKEGQNVTLSCEQNLNHDAMYWYRQDPGQGLRLIYYSQIVNDFQKGDIAEGYSVSREKKESFPLTVTSAQKNPTAFYLCASTRGQNYGYTFGSGTRLTVV.